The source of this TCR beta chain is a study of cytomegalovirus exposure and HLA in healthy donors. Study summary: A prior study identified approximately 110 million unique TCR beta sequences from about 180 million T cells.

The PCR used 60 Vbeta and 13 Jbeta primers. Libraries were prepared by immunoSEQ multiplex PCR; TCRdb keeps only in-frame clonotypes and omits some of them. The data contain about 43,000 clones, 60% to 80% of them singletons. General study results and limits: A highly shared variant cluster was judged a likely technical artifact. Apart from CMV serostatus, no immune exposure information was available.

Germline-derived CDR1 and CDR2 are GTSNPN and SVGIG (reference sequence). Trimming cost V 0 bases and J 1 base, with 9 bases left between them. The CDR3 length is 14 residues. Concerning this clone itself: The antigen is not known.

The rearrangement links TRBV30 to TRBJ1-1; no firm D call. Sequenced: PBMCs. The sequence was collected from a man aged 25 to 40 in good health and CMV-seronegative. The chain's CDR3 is CAWSVIVENTEAFF. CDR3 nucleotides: TGTGCCTGGAGTGTAATTGTAGAGAACACTGAAGCTTTCTTT.